This TCR beta chain comes out of a study of cytomegalovirus exposure and HLA in healthy donors. PCR involved 60 Vbeta and 13 Jbeta primers. TCRdb keeps only in-frame clones here, not all; method: immunoSEQ multiplex PCR. The sample lists over 150,000 clones; roughly 80% were seen once. This CDR3 comprises 11 residues. Germline V gene data show CDR1 as LNHNV and CDR2 as YYDKDF (reference sequence). With regard to this clone: Sequence at one end of the junction differs from germline and may be a read error.

This chain joins TRBV15 and TRBJ2-5, with D uncertain. Specimen: PBMCs. The origin of this receptor is a woman in her thirties in good health and CMV-seropositive. CDR3 sequence (DNA): TGTGCCACCAGCGGCCAAAAGACCCAGTACTTC. Amino acids: CATSGQKTQYF.